Listed below are T cell receptor beta chains from one sample, sequenced in a study of blood T cell repertoires in COVID-19. Generated by immunoSEQ multiplex PCR, the TCRdb table keeps only in-frame clones and is missing some. Found here are tens of thousands of clones, 70% to 80% of them singletons; the top ten hold around a sixth. Sequenced sample: peripheral blood. Receptor source: a man in his 70s with active or convalescent COVID-19. Each CDR3 is given with its conserved first and last residue. The D gene is left open where the match is weak. Clone size is shown for a subset of rows, as once, few, many or a class of expanded clone.

J gene | D gene | V gene | clone size | CDR3 protein | CDR3 DNA
TRBJ2-1 | TRBD1 | TRBV29-1 | NA | CSVGQGASEQFF | TGCAGCGTTGGACAGGGGGCCAGTGAGCAGTTCTTC
TRBJ1-2 | NA | TRBV11-3 | NA | CASSLENRAGYTF | TGTGCCAGCAGCTTAGAGAACAGGGCTGGCTACACCTTC
TRBJ2-1 | TRBD2 | TRBV5-1 | NA | CASSLSGTSGGFAQFF | TGCGCCAGCAGCTTATCCGGGACTAGCGGGGGGTTTGCGCAGTTCTTC
TRBJ1-1 | NA | TRBV5-1 | NA | CASSLEGGRLNTEAFF | TGCGCCAGCAGCTTGGAAGGAGGGAGGTTGAACACTGAAGCTTTCTTT
TRBJ1-4 | NA | TRBV3-1/TRBV3-2 | NA | CASGDKGWGEKLFF | TGTGCCAGCGGAGACAAGGGGTGGGGTGAAAAACTGTTTTTT
TRBJ1-5 | NA | TRBV27 | NA | CATSRLGNQPQHF | TGTGCCACGTCCCGGTTGGGCAATCAGCCCCAGCATTTT
TRBJ1-1 | TRBD1 | TRBV29-1 | NA | CSVDRGMNTEAFF | TGCAGCGTCGACAGGGGCATGAACACTGAAGCTTTCTTT
TRBJ2-7 | TRBD2 | TRBV29-1 | few | CSVGGRGGSYEQYF | TGCAGCGTTGGAGGGCGGGGGGGCTCCTACGAGCAGTACTTC
TRBJ1-3 | TRBD1 | TRBV18 | NA | CASSSGQGSGRTGNTIYF | TGTGCCAGCTCATCAGGACAGGGAAGTGGAAGGACTGGAAACACCATATATTTT
TRBJ1-1 | TRBD1 | TRBV4-2 | few | CASSPYGTGGNTEAFF | TGTGCCAGCAGTCCCTACGGGACAGGGGGGAACACTGAAGCTTTCTTT
TRBJ2-6 | TRBD1 | TRBV5-4 | few | CASSRPGQGAGGANVLTF | TGTGCCAGCAGCCGTCCGGGACAGGGGGCAGGAGGGGCCAACGTCCTGACTTTC
TRBJ2-7 | TRBD2 | TRBV5-1 | NA | CASSSRGAYEQYF | TGCGCCAGCAGCAGCCGGGGGGCCTACGAGCAGTACTTC
TRBJ2-5 | NA | TRBV2 | NA | CASRGSRVYQETQYF | TGTGCCAGCAGGGGGAGTCGGGTGTACCAAGAGACCCAGTACTTC
TRBJ1-1 | TRBD1 | TRBV7-9 | NA | CASSRNADRSSTEAFF | TGTGCCAGCAGCCGAAACGCGGACAGGTCGAGCACTGAAGCTTTCTTT
TRBJ2-3 | NA | TRBV6-5 | once | CASSVQDTQYF | TGTGCCAGCAGCGTACAAGATACGCAGTATTTT
TRBJ2-3 | TRBD1 | TRBV5-4 | few | CASSSLQGRGTDTQYF | TGTGCCAGCAGCTCTCTACAGGGGCGCGGGACAGATACGCAGTATTTT
TRBJ2-3 | NA | TRBV4-1 | once | CASSQGLVIDTQYF | TGCGCCAGCAGCCAAGGACTAGTAATAGATACGCAGTATTTT
TRBJ2-5 | NA | TRBV2 | NA | CASSANRAREGTQYF | TGTGCCAGCAGTGCTAACAGGGCCCGCGAAGGGACCCAGTACTTC
TRBJ1-6 | NA | TRBV28 | once | CASSLRVSNSPLHF | TGTGCCAGCAGCCTCAGGGTTTCTAATTCACCCCTCCACTTT
TRBJ2-3 | TRBD2 | TRBV5-1 | NA | CASGGLASDTQYF | TGCGCCAGCGGGGGACTAGCCTCAGATACGCAGTATTTT
TRBJ2-7 | TRBD2 | TRBV28 | NA | CASREGNDEQYF | TGTGCCAGCCGGGAGGGTAACGACGAGCAGTACTTC
TRBJ2-2 | TRBD1 | TRBV5-1 | NA | CASIGGTGITGELFF | TGCGCCAGCATAGGCGGGACAGGGATCACCGGGGAGCTGTTTTTT
TRBJ1-5 | NA | TRBV6-1 | once | CASSEVPRGSNQPQHF | TGTGCCAGCAGTGAAGTCCCCAGGGGAAGCAATCAGCCCCAGCATTTT